This T cell receptor beta chain was profiled in a study of CD8 T cells in ankylosing spondylitis. With 0 bases removed from V and 3 bases from J, the gap between germline ends came to 9 bases. This CDR3 is 15 amino acids long. Germline loops: CDR1 MRHNA, CDR2 SNTAGT. As the method for making TCR beta libraries, quantitative 5'-RACE with molecular barcodes was used. From the 5' RACE reads, TCRdb called clonotypes with MiXCR, one entry per CDR3 protein. The top ten hold over 40% of the sample, which has tens of thousands of distinct CDR3 sequences, about 31% seen once. The rearrangement joins TRBV6-4 to TRBJ2-1; maybe TRBD2 (6 bases). Sequences were obtained from synovial fluid, either unsorted or a sorted T cell fraction (not recorded which). The receptor comes from a male donor with ankylosing spondylitis. Here the CDR3 reads CASSDSGGDYNEQFF. CDR3 DNA sequence: TGTGCCAGCAGTGACTCGGGCGGGGACTACAATGAGCAGTTCTTC.